The entry below gives a single TCR beta chain sequence along with its context. Its specificity is not known. Sequencing libraries made from TCR beta cDNA carried unique molecular identifiers. TCRdb fed the PCR reads into MiXCR, producing one record per CDR3 protein. The profile shows fewer than 900,000 distinct CDR3 sequences, more than 45% of them singletons. This entry belongs to a study of post-analysis software for immune sequencing data. Study context: Relapsing-remitting, secondary progressive and progressive-relapsing multiple sclerosis were all included among the disease courses. Whole-study findings and limits: Comparison of patients with controls showed five or six TRBV segments more frequent in patients, TRBV5-6, TRBV5-1 and TRBV20-1 among them.

The CDR3 sequence is 12 residues long. The sequenced sample was blood. This TCR derives from a girl aged 10-17 years with multiple sclerosis. The chain is built from TRBV12-3 or TRBV12-4 and TRBJ2-4; D not resolved. The last part of the DNA fits TRBJ2-7 better; the J call may be wrong. The DNA of the CDR3 is TGTGCCAGCAGTTACCAGGTCTACGAGCAGTACTTC. This gives the protein CASSYQVYEQYF.